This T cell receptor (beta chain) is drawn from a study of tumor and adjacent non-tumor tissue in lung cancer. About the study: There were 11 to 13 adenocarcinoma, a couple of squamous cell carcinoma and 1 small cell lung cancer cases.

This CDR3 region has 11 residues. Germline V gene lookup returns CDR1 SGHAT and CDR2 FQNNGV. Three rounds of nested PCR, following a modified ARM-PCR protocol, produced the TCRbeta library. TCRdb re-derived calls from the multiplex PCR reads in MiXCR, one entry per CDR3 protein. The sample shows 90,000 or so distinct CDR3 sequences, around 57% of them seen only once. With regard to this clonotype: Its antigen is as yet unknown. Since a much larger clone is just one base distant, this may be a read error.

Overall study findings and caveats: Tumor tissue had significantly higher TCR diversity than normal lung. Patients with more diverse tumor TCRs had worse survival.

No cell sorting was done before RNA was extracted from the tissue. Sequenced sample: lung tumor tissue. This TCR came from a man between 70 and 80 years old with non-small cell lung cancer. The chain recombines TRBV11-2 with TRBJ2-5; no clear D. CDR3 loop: CVSSVQETQYF. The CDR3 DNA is TGTGTCAGCAGCGTCCAAGAGACCCAGTACTTC.